This TCR beta chain was obtained from a study of beta chain features in type 1 diabetes. Study-level findings and limits: All four CD4+ subsets from Type 1 diabetes patients carried moderately but significantly shorter TCRB CDR3s. HLA influence on TCRB rearrangement stayed unresolved here.

To note about this clone: The antigen remains unidentified.

Germline V gene data show CDR1 as MNHNY and CDR2 as SVGAGI (reference sequence). The ends lost 2 bases at V and 7 bases at J; junction bases unmatched: 6. This CDR3 is 15 amino acids long. As every portion of the isolated RNA was reverse transcribed, the sequencing read expressed TCRB transcripts. The table came from immunoSEQ multiplex PCR; TCRdb's copy has only in-frame clones and leaves some out. The sample holds around 650,000 clones, around 12% seen once. This chain links TRBV6-6 with TRBJ2-5; 11 positions agree with TRBD2. The receptor's source is a man younger than 40 with type 1 diabetes. The sample consisted of naive CD4+ T cells from blood. CDR3 bases: TGTGCCAGCAGTTACAATGCGCTAGCGGGAGGGACCCAGTACTTC. Translating gives CASSYNALAGGTQYF.